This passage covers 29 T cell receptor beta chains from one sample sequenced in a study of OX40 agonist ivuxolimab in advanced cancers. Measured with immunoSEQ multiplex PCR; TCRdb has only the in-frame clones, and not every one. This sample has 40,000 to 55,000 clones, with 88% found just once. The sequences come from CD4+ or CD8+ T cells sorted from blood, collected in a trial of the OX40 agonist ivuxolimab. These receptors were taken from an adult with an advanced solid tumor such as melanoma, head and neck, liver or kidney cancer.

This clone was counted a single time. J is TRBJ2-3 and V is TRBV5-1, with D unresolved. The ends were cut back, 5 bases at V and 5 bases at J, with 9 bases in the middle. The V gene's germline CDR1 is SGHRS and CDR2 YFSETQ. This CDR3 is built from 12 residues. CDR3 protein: CASSLGVDTQYF. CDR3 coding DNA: TGCGCCAGCAGTCTGGGTGTAGATACGCAGTATTTT.

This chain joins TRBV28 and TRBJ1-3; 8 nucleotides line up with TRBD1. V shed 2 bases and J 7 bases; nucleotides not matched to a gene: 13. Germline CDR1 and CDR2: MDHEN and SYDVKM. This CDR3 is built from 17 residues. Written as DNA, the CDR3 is TGTGCCAGCAGTTTAGGAAGGCAGGGGGCGTTTCGGAACACCATATATTTT. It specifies CASSLGRQGAFRNTIYF. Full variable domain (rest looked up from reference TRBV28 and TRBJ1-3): DVKVTQSSRYLVKRTGEKVFLECVQDMDHENMFWYRQDPGLGLRLIYFSYDVKMKEKGDIPEGYSVSREKKERFSLILESASTNQTSMYLCASSLGRQGAFRNTIYFGEGSWLTVV.

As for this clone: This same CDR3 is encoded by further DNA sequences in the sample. The CDR3 protein is CASSFRDTSTDTQYF. CDR3 nucleotide sequence: TGTGCCAGCAGCTTCCGGGACACCAGCACAGATACGCAGTATTTT. V usage is TRBV5-4 and J usage is TRBJ2-3; D is possibly TRBD1 (6 bases). Germline CDR1 and CDR2: SGHNT and YYREEE (reference sequence). V lost 2 bases, J lost 0 bases, and 10 bases lay in between. The CDR3 loop spans 15 amino acids.

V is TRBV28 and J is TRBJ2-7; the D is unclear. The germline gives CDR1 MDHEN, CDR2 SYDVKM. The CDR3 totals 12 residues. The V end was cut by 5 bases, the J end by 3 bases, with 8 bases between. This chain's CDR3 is CASSHAGYEQYF. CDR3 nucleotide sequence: TGTGCCAGCAGTCACGCTGGCTACGAGCAGTACTTC.

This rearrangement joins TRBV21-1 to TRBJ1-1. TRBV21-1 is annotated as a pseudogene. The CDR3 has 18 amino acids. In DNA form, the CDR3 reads TGTGCCAGCAGCAAAGCGGACCATACCGGGAAGTCGGACACTGAAGCTTTCTTT. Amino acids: CASSKADHTGKSDTEAFF.

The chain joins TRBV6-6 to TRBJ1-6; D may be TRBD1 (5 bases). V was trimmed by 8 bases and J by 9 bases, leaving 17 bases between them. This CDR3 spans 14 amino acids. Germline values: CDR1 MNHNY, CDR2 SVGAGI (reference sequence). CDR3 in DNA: TGTGCCAGCTCCCCCGGGACGACGGCTTCACCCCTCCACTTT. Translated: CASSPGTTASPLHF.

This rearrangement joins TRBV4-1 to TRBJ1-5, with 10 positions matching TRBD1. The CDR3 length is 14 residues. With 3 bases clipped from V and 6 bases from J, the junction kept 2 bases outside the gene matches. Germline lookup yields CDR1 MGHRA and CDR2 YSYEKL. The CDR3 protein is CASSQTGGSQPQHF. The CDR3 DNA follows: TGCGCCAGCAGCCAGACAGGGGGCTCTCAGCCCCAGCATTTT.

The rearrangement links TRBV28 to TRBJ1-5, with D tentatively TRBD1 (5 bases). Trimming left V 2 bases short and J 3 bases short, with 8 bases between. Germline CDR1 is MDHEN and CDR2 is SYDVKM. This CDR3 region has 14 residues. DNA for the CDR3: TGTGCCAGCAGTTTAGCGACAGACAATCAGCCCCAGCATTTT. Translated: CASSLATDNQPQHF.

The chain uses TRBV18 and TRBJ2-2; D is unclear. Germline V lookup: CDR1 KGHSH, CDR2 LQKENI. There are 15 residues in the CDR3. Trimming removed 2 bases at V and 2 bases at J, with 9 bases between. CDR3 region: CASSPTLLNTGELFF. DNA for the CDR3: TGTGCCAGCTCACCAACGCTGTTAAACACCGGGGAGCTGTTTTTT.

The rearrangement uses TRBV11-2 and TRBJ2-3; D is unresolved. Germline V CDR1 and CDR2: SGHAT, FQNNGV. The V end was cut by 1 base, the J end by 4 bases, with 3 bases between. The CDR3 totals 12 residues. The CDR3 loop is CASSLAPDTQYF. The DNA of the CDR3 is TGTGCCAGCAGCTTAGCCCCAGATACGCAGTATTTT.

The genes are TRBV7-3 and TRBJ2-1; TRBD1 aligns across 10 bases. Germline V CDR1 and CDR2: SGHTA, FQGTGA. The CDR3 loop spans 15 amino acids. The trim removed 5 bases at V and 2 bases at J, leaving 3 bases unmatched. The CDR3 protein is CASSQGQGTYNEQFF. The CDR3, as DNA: TGTGCCAGCAGCCAGGGACAGGGGACCTACAATGAGCAGTTCTTC.

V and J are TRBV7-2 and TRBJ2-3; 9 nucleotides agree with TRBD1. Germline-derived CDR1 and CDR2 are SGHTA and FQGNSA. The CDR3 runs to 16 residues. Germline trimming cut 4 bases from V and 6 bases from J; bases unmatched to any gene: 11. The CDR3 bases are TGTGCCAGCAGCTCAGATTGGGACAGGGCACGGGATACGCAGTATTTT. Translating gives CASSSDWDRARDTQYF. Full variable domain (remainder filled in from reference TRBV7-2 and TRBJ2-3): GAGVSQSPSNKVTEKGKDVELRCDPISGHTALYWYRQSLGQGLEFLIYFQGNSAPDKSGLPSDRFSAERTGGSVSTLTIQRTQQEDSAVYLCASSSDWDRARDTQYFGPGTRLTVL.

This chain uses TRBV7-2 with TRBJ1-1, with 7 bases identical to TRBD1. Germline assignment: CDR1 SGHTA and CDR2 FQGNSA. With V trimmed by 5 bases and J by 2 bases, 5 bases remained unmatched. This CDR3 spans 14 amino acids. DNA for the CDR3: TGTGCCAGCAGCCCCCAAGGGGGCAACACTGAAGCTTTCTTT. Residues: CASSPQGGNTEAFF.

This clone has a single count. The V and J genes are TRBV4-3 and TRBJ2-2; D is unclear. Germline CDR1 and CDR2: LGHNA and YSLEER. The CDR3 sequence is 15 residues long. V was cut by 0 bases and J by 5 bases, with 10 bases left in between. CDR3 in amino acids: CASSQDVLVTGELFF. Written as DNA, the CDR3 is TGCGCCAGCAGCCAAGATGTGCTAGTAACCGGGGAGCTGTTTTTT.

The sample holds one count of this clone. The CDR3 DNA is TGTGCCAGCAGTACATCACGGATTCCTAATGAGCAGTTCTTC. Residues: CASSTSRIPNEQFF. This chain uses TRBV28 with TRBJ2-1, with D hard to call. V shed 5 bases and J shed 7 bases, with 15 bases lying between them. Germline V gives CDR1 MDHEN, CDR2 SYDVKM. CDR3 length: 14 amino acids.

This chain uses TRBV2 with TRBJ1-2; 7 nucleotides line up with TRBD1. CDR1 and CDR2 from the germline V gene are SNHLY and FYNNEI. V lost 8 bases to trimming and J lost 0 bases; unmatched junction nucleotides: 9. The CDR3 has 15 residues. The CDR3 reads CASVRGLLPNYGYTF. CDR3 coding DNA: TGTGCCAGCGTTAGGGGGCTTCTACCTAACTATGGCTACACCTTC.

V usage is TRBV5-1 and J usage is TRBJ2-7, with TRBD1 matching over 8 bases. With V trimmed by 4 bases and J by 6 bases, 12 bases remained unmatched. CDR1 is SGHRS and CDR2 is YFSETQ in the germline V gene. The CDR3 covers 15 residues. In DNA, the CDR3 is TGCGCCAGCAGCCCCCGGACAGGGATAGGAGTCGAGCAGTACTTC. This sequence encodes CASSPRTGIGVEQYF.

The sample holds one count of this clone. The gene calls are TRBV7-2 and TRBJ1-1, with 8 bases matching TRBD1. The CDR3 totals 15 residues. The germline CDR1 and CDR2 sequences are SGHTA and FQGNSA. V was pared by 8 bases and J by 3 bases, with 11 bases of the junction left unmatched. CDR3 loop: CASGWQGAGDTEAFF. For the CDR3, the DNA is TGTGCCAGCGGTTGGCAGGGGGCCGGGGACACTGAAGCTTTCTTT.

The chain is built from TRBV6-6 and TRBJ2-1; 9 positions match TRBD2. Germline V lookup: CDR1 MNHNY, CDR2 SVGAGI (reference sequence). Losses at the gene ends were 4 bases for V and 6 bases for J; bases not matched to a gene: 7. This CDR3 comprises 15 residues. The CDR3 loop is CASSFIAGAGNEQFF. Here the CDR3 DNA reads TGTGCCAGCAGTTTTATAGCGGGAGCGGGCAATGAGCAGTTCTTC.

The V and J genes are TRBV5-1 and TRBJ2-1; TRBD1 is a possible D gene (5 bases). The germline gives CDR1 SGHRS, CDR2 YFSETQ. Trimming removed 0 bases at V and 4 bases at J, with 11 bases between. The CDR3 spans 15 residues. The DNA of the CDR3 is TGCGCCAGCAGCTTGGAAGCAGGGCGGTACAATGAGCAGTTCTTC. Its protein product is CASSLEAGRYNEQFF.

The CDR3 spells CASSQQTGSYGYTF. In nucleotides, the CDR3 is TGTGCCAGCAGCCAACAGACAGGGTCCTATGGCTACACCTTC. This chain uses TRBV27 with TRBJ1-2; 7 nucleotides align to TRBD1. Germline lookup yields CDR1 MNHEY and CDR2 SMNVEV (reference sequence). After removal of 6 bases from V and 4 bases from J, the junction contained 8 bases not matched to a gene. The CDR3 loop spans 14 amino acids.

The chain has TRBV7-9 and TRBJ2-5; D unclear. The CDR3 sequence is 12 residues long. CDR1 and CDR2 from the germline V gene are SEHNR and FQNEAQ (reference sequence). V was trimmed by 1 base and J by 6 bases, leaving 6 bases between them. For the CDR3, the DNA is TGTGCCAGCAGCTTAGATCCCCAGACCCAGTACTTC. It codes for CASSLDPQTQYF.

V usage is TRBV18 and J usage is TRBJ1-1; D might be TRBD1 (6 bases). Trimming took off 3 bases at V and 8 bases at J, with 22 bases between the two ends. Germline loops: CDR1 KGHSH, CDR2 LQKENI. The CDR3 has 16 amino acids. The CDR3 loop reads CASSPFSSGGGSEAFF. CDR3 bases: TGTGCCAGCTCACCTTTTAGTTCCGGGGGCGGCAGCGAAGCTTTCTTT.

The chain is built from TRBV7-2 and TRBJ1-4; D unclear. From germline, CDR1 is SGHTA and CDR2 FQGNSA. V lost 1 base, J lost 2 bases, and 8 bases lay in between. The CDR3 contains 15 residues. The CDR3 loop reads CASSLGRVTNEKLFF. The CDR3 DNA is TGTGCCAGCAGCTTAGGAAGGGTTACTAATGAAAAACTGTTTTTT.

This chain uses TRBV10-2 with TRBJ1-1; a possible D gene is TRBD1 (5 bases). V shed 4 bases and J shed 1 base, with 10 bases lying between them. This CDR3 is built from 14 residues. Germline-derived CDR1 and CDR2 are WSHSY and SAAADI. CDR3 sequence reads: CASSVGVRNTEAFF. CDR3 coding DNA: TGCGCCAGCAGTGTGGGGGTAAGGAACACTGAAGCTTTCTTT.

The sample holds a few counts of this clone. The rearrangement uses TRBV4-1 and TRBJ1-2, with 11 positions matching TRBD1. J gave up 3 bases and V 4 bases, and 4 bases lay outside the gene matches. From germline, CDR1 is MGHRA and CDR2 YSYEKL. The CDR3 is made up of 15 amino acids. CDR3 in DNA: TGCGCCAGCAGCCCAAGGGGACAGGGGGACTATGGCTACACCTTC. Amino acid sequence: CASSPRGQGDYGYTF.

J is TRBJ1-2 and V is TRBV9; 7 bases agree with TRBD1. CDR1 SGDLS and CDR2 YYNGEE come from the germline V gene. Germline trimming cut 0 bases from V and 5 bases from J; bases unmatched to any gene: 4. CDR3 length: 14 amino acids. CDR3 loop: CASSVETGLYGYTF. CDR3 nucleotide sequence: TGTGCCAGCAGCGTAGAGACAGGGCTATATGGCTACACCTTC.

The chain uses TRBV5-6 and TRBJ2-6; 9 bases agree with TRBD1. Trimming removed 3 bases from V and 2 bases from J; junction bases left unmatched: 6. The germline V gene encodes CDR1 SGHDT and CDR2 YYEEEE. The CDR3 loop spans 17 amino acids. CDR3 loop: CASSWITGGAGANVLTF. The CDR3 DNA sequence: TGTGCCAGCAGCTGGATTACAGGGGGCGCTGGGGCCAACGTCCTGACTTTC. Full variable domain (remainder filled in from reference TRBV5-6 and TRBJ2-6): DAGVTQSPTHLIKTRGQQVTLRCSPKSGHDTVSWYQQALGQGPQFIFQYYEEEERQRGNFPDRFSGHQFPNYSSELNVNALLLGDSALYLCASSWITGGAGANVLTFGAGSRLTVL.

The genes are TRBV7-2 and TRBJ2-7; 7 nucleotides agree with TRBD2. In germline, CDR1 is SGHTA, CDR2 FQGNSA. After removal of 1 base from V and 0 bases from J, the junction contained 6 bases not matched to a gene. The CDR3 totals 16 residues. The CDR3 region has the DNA TGTGCCAGCAGCTTAGTTGGTAGCGGGTACTCCTACGAGCAGTACTTC. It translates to CASSLVGSGYSYEQYF.